These T cell receptor beta chains were read from a single sample in a study of control samples from healthy donors and cancer patients. The protocol was immunoSEQ multiplex PCR, while the TCRdb copy is restricted to in-frame clones and leaves out a portion. The table lists roughly 86,000 clones, 85% to 95% of them singletons. The sequencing sample was made of blood. The receptors shown here come from a woman in her twenties or thirties in good health. Both conserved end residues are part of each CDR3. The D gene is left open where the match is weak. Clone size is given for some rows only: seen once, a few or many times, or a class if the clone is expanded.

TRBJ2-1 NA 15 TRBV5-1 NA CASSTYFRGGNEQFF TGCGCCAGCAGCACCTACTTCAGGGGAGGGAATGAGCAGTTCTTC
TRBJ2-1 NA 13 TRBV29-1 NA CSVDPSSYNEQFF TGCAGCGTTGACCCGAGCTCCTACAATGAGCAGTTCTTC
TRBJ2-5 NA 15 TRBV14 NA CASSLGLAIRETQYF TGTGCCAGCAGCCTGGGGCTAGCTATCCGAGAGACCCAGTACTTC
TRBJ2-1 NA 12 TRBV5-4 NA CASSLWGNEQFF TGTGCCAGCAGCTTGTGGGGTAATGAGCAGTTCTTC
TRBJ2-2 NA 14 TRBV3-1/TRBV3-2 NA CASSQVSGTGELFF TGTGCCAGCAGCCAAGTCAGCGGGACCGGGGAGCTGTTTTTT
TRBJ2-7 NA 13 TRBV7-9 NA CASSLQGDYEQYF TGTGCCAGCAGCTTACAGGGAGACTACGAGCAGTACTTC
TRBJ2-5 NA 15 TRBV11-3 NA CASSLDLFGQETQYF TGTGCCAGCAGCTTAGATTTATTCGGCCAAGAGACCCAGTACTTC
TRBJ2-2 NA 14 TRBV5-4 once CASSLEGGGGELFF TGTGCCAGCAGCTTGGAAGGGGGGGGCGGGGAGCTGTTTTTT
TRBJ2-7 TRBD1 14 TRBV5-1 once CASSLGQGAYEQYF TGCGCCAGCAGCTTGGGACAGGGGGCTTACGAGCAGTACTTC
TRBJ1-5 NA 13 TRBV28 NA CASNDHSNQPQHF TGTGCCAGCAACGACCATAGCAATCAGCCCCAGCATTTT